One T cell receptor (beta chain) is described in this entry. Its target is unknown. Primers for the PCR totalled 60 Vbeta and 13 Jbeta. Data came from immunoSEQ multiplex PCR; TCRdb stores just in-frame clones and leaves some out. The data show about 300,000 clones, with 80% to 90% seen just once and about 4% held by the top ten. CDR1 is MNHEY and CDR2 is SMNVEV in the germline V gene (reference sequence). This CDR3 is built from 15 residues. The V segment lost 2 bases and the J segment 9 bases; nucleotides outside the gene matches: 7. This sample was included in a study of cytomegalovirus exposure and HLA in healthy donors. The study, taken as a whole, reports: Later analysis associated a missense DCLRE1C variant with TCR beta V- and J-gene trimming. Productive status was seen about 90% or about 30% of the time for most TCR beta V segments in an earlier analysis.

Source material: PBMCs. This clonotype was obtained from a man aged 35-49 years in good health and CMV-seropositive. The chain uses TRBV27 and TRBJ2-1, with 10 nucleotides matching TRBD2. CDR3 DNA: TGTGCCAGCAGTTTAACGGCTAGCGGGAGTGGTGAGCAGTTCTTC. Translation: CASSLTASGSGEQFF.